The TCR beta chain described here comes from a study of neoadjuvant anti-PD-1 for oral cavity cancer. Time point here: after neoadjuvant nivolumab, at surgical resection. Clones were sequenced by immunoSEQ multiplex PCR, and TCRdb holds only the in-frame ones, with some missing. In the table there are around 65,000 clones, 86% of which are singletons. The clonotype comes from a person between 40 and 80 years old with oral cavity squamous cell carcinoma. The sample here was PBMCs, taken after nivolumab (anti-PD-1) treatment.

This CDR3 reads CASSIVGSRSNYGYTF. In DNA form, the CDR3 reads TGTGCCAGTAGTATTGTGGGCAGCCGATCTAACTATGGCTACACCTTC. The chain uses TRBV19 and TRBJ1-2; no reliable D call. Trimming cost V 3 bases and J 0 bases, with 14 bases left between them. Germline V gives CDR1 LNHDA, CDR2 SQIVND (reference sequence). The CDR3 runs 16 residues.